A selection of T cell receptor beta chains follows, all from one sample in a study of cytomegalovirus exposure and HLA in healthy donors. TCRdb keeps only in-frame clones here, not all; method: immunoSEQ multiplex PCR. In the table there are around 200,000 clones, 70% to 85% of which are singletons. Sequenced material: PBMCs. These receptors all stem from a woman aged 55-70 years in good health and CMV-seropositive. The CDR3 runs from the conserved cysteine through the conserved F or W.

j_call: TRBJ2-5
v_call: TRBV27
cdr3_aa: CASSPRTSKETQYF

j_call: TRBJ1-2
v_call: TRBV28
cdr3_aa: CASSFQGARSYGYTF

j_call: TRBJ2-3
v_call: TRBV18
cdr3_aa: CASSPSSTTDTQYF

j_call: TRBJ1-5
v_call: TRBV18
cdr3_aa: CASSPPTGGDQPQHF

j_call: TRBJ2-7
v_call: TRBV6-5
cdr3_aa: CASSYSLSGSYEQYF

j_call: TRBJ2-1
v_call: TRBV30
cdr3_aa: CALGYPDRADYNEQFF

j_call: TRBJ1-5
v_call: TRBV28
cdr3_aa: CASRPPGVGSAQHF

j_call: TRBJ2-7
v_call: TRBV21-1
cdr3_aa: CASSKVPRGTTPSYEQYF

j_call: TRBJ2-5
v_call: TRBV5-6
cdr3_aa: CASSLVSGNQETQYF

j_call: TRBJ2-7
v_call: TRBV7-9
cdr3_aa: CAGVTGTGGREQYF

j_call: TRBJ2-1
v_call: TRBV7-9
cdr3_aa: CASSQRVLAGSEQFF

j_call: TRBJ2-5
v_call: TRBV10-3
cdr3_aa: CAISKDRETQYF

j_call: TRBJ2-7
v_call: TRBV2
cdr3_aa: CASGRTFSYEQYF

j_call: TRBJ1-3
v_call: TRBV10-3
cdr3_aa: CAISESTGGTGNTIYF

j_call: TRBJ2-1
v_call: TRBV6-5
cdr3_aa: CAVHAVSSYNEQFF

j_call: TRBJ2-3
v_call: TRBV5-8
cdr3_aa: CASSLVGFTDTQYF

j_call: TRBJ1-2
v_call: TRBV14
cdr3_aa: CASSPGLFYGYTF

j_call: TRBJ2-5
v_call: TRBV5-5
cdr3_aa: CASSLGLAGAQETQYF

j_call: TRBJ1-1
v_call: TRBV5-1
cdr3_aa: CASSSGTVFTEAFF

j_call: TRBJ2-7
v_call: TRBV6-5
cdr3_aa: CASRPSGTASYEQYF

j_call: TRBJ2-3
v_call: TRBV6-5
cdr3_aa: CASSYSTRGGSDTQYF

j_call: NA
v_call: TRBV30
cdr3_aa: CAWSRIAGNEQYF

j_call: TRBJ2-3
v_call: TRBV12-5
cdr3_aa: CASGPTSADTQYF

j_call: TRBJ2-5
v_call: TRBV5-1
cdr3_aa: CASSLGLAGFSETQYF

j_call: TRBJ1-1
v_call: TRBV30
cdr3_aa: CASSGGANTEAFF

j_call: TRBJ1-1
v_call: TRBV30
cdr3_aa: CARQDRGEAEAFF

j_call: TRBJ2-2
v_call: TRBV6-1
cdr3_aa: CASSESSGGTGELFF

j_call: TRBJ1-2
v_call: TRBV18
cdr3_aa: CASSSEQGYGYGYTF

j_call: TRBJ2-7
v_call: TRBV7-2
cdr3_aa: CASSRFGTGASEQYF

j_call: TRBJ2-1
v_call: TRBV29-1
cdr3_aa: CSVTGTSVNEQFF

j_call: TRBJ1-5
v_call: TRBV7-6
cdr3_aa: CASSLGTTKPQHF

j_call: TRBJ2-1
v_call: TRBV5-4
cdr3_aa: CASSLGQGLGSYNEQFF

j_call: TRBJ2-1
v_call: TRBV28
cdr3_aa: CASRSGYSYNEQFF

j_call: TRBJ1-1
v_call: TRBV5-1
cdr3_aa: CASSAGQGLNTEAFF

j_call: TRBJ1-3
v_call: TRBV28
cdr3_aa: CASSFPPLSGNTIYF

j_call: TRBJ1-1
v_call: TRBV7-9
cdr3_aa: CSSSSAREAFF

j_call: TRBJ1-1
v_call: TRBV7-2
cdr3_aa: CASSFTGGETEAFF

j_call: TRBJ1-4
v_call: TRBV4-2
cdr3_aa: CASSQSGEKLFF

j_call: TRBJ1-3
v_call: TRBV28
cdr3_aa: CAIKNRAGNTIYF

j_call: TRBJ2-4
v_call: TRBV6-1
cdr3_aa: CASETARGIQYF

j_call: TRBJ2-3
v_call: TRBV11-3
cdr3_aa: CASSLGASGGVADTQYF

j_call: TRBJ1-1
v_call: TRBV6-4
cdr3_aa: CASSLGQGRTEAFF

j_call: TRBJ1-5
v_call: TRBV28
cdr3_aa: CASSLYRVGNQPQHF

j_call: TRBJ2-2
v_call: TRBV6-1
cdr3_aa: CASIQAGGTGELFF

j_call: TRBJ1-5
v_call: TRBV6-1
cdr3_aa: CASSPEGRTNQPQHF

j_call: TRBJ2-1
v_call: TRBV9
cdr3_aa: CASSVAARVGYNEQFF

j_call: TRBJ1-1
v_call: TRBV2
cdr3_aa: CASSEGRGVEAFF

j_call: TRBJ1-1
v_call: TRBV5-1
cdr3_aa: CASSLDGTLRKNTEAFF

j_call: TRBJ1-4
v_call: TRBV18
cdr3_aa: CASSPTDGEKLFF

j_call: TRBJ2-3
v_call: TRBV19
cdr3_aa: CASSLDGGSADTQYF